A single sample gave rise to the 29 T cell receptor beta chains below, sequenced in a study of Tregs in tolerant kidney transplant recipients. Produced via immunoSEQ multiplex PCR; TCRdb's table is partial and in-frame only. The sample has about 240,000 clones; more than 65% are singletons. Sequencing was carried out using CD4+ T cells from blood. These receptor sequences come from a human donor in good health.

The V and J genes are TRBV6-1 and TRBJ2-5; 11 nucleotides match TRBD2. V shed 7 bases and J 4 bases; nucleotides not matched to a gene: 5. The germline V gene has CDR1 MNHNS and CDR2 SASEGT. CDR3 length equals 14 residues. The CDR3 bases are TGTGCCAGCACCCGGGGACTAGCGGCAGAGACCCAGTACTTC. Amino acid sequence: CASTRGLAAETQYF.

The chain couples TRBV18 to TRBJ2-7; 8 bases line up with TRBD2. There are 17 residues in the CDR3. Germline CDR1 and CDR2: KGHSH and LQKENI. J lost 0 bases, V lost 6 bases, and 13 bases had no gene match. Here the CDR3 reads CASSQLPGLGTSYEQYF. The DNA for the CDR3 is TGTGCCAGCTCTCAACTACCGGGACTAGGCACCTCCTACGAGCAGTACTTC.

The chain links TRBV5-1 to TRBJ2-1; unclear D gene. CDR1 and CDR2 (germline): SGHRS, YFSETQ. The CDR3 loop spans 14 amino acids. Trimming took off 3 bases at V and 7 bases at J, with 14 bases between the two ends. The CDR3 spells CASSSERGSNEQFF. As DNA, the CDR3 is TGCGCCAGCAGCTCAGAACGAGGAAGTAATGAGCAGTTCTTC. The whole variable domain, remainder taken from reference TRBV5-1 and TRBJ2-1, is KAGVTQTPRYLIKTRGQQVTLSCSPISGHRSVSWYQQTPGQGLQFLFEYFSETQRNKGNFPGRFSGRQFSNSRSEMNVSTLELGDSALYLCASSSERGSNEQFFGPGTRLTVL.

About this clone itself: Relative to the germline gene, one junction end is altered; a read error may explain this. The chain couples TRBV2 to TRBJ2-7; tentatively, D is TRBD1 (6 bases). The germline V gene encodes CDR1 SNHLY and CDR2 FYNNEI. The CDR3 is 14 residues long. DNA of the CDR3: TGTGCCAGCAGTGTGGCAGGGGTCTCCGACGAGCAGTACTTC. Translated, it gives CASSVAGVSDEQYF.

This chain joins TRBV5-1 and TRBJ2-7; 8 bases match TRBD2. Germline CDR1 SGHRS, CDR2 YFSETQ. J lost 9 bases, V lost 4 bases, and 9 bases had no gene match. The CDR3 totals 13 residues. This CDR3 reads CASSLKRETAQYF. The CDR3 coding sequence is TGCGCCAGCAGCCTTAAGCGGGAGACGGCGCAGTACTTC.

The chain couples TRBV5-4 to TRBJ2-1, with 12 bases fitting TRBD2. Germline lookup yields CDR1 SGHNT and CDR2 YYREEE (reference sequence). J gave up 2 bases and V 4 bases, and 4 bases lay outside the gene matches. The length of the CDR3 is 16 residues. CDR3 sequence: CASSPSGRGPYNEQFF. The CDR3 DNA follows: TGTGCCAGCAGCCCTAGCGGGAGGGGACCCTACAATGAGCAGTTCTTC.

The rearrangement uses TRBV5-1 and TRBJ1-5; no definite D call. The ends were cut back, 0 bases at V and 5 bases at J, with 12 bases in the middle. Germline CDR1 reads SGHRS; CDR2 reads YFSETQ. CDR3 length equals 15 residues. Here the CDR3 reads CASSLGAGFDQPQHF. For the CDR3, the DNA is TGCGCCAGCAGCTTGGGCGCCGGGTTTGATCAGCCCCAGCATTTT.

The J gene is TRBJ2-3, the V gene TRBV4-1; TRBD2 is a possible D gene (6 bases). The CDR3 is 16 residues long. The ends were cut back, 1 base at V and 4 bases at J, with 15 bases in the middle. Germline loops: CDR1 MGHRA, CDR2 YSYEKL. The CDR3 DNA reads TGCGCCAGCAGCCAAGCGGCAGGTTCTAGCGCAGATACGCAGTATTTT. Translating it yields CASSQAAGSSADTQYF.

The sample holds one count of this clone. This chain connects TRBV19 to TRBJ1-1; unclear D gene. Trimming left V 5 bases short and J 6 bases short, with 13 bases between. CDR3 length: 13 amino acids. Germline V gene lookup returns CDR1 LNHDA and CDR2 SQIVND (reference sequence). This chain's CDR3 is CASSVHPRAEAFF. Here the CDR3 DNA reads TGTGCCAGTAGTGTACACCCACGGGCTGAAGCTTTCTTT.

This chain joins TRBV6-5 and TRBJ2-2, with 10 bases that match TRBD1. V lost 5 bases, J lost 5 bases, and 5 bases stayed unmatched. This CDR3 has 15 amino acids. Germline CDR1 and CDR2: MNHEY and SVGAGI. CDR3: CASSIDRGQTGELFF. The CDR3 DNA reads TGTGCCAGCAGTATCGACAGGGGGCAAACCGGGGAGCTGTTTTTT.

The V gene is TRBV12-5, the J gene TRBJ1-1, with D uncertain. V was cut by 0 bases and J by 4 bases, with 9 bases left in between. Per the germline V gene, CDR1 is LGHNT and CDR2 is FRNRAP. The CDR3 length is 14 residues. The CDR3 DNA reads as TGTGCTAGTGGTTTGGTAGGGCTCCGCACTGAAGCTTTCTTT. Translated: CASGLVGLRTEAFF.

The chain recombines TRBV15 with TRBJ1-2; D might be TRBD1 (5 bases). V lost 0 bases, J lost 1 base, and 18 bases lay in between. The CDR3 runs to 18 residues. The germline V gene encodes CDR1 LNHNV and CDR2 YYDKDF (reference sequence). CDR3 nucleotide sequence: TGTGCCACCAGCAGAGATGAGATGGGGCAGGAAGATAACTATGGCTACACCTTC. It encodes CATSRDEMGQEDNYGYTF.

This clone was recorded only once. The chain recombines TRBV18 with TRBJ1-6; 7 nucleotides align to TRBD1. There are 17 residues in the CDR3. With V trimmed by 5 bases and J by 1 base, 8 bases remained unmatched. Germline loops: CDR1 KGHSH, CDR2 LQKENI. Here the CDR3 DNA reads TGTGCCAGCTCAGCGTACAGGGGAGGGTCCTATAATTCACCCCTCCACTTT. Its translation: CASSAYRGGSYNSPLHF.

This chain uses TRBV25-1 with TRBJ1-2, with a tentative D call TRBD1 (5 bases). This CDR3 is built from 16 residues. From germline, CDR1 is MGHDK and CDR2 SYGVNS. The V and J ends lost 0 bases and 4 bases respectively, with 15 bases between them. The CDR3 coding sequence is TGTGCCAGCAGTGAATATAACTCCCAGGGAGCCTATGGCTACACCTTC. It yields the protein CASSEYNSQGAYGYTF.

In regard to this clone: This CDR3 is also generated by other DNA sequences in the sample. The CDR3 DNA is TGTGCCATCAGTGACCGACAGGGCTTGAACACCGGGGAGCTGTTTTTT. Its protein product is CAISDRQGLNTGELFF. The rearrangement links TRBV10-3 to TRBJ2-2, with 7 nucleotides matching TRBD1. Germline values: CDR1 ENHRY, CDR2 SYGVKD. The length of the CDR3 is 16 residues. V lost 3 bases and J lost 1; bases outside the gene matches: 5.

This chain links TRBV19 with TRBJ2-5, with D perhaps TRBD1 (5 bases). Trimming removed 1 base from V and 5 bases from J, with 17 bases in between. This CDR3 has 16 residues. Germline CDR1 is LNHDA and CDR2 is SQIVND (reference sequence). The CDR3: CASSIASPIGDETQYF. The CDR3 DNA reads as TGTGCCAGTAGTATAGCTTCGCCCATAGGGGATGAGACCCAGTACTTC.

The chain joins TRBV5-1 to TRBJ2-1; 10 positions match TRBD2. V was clipped by 3 bases and J by 2 bases; unmatched bases: 5. The CDR3 is 16 residues long. The germline gives CDR1 SGHRS, CDR2 YFSETQ. The CDR3 loop is CASSYGLADPYNEQFF. CDR3 DNA: TGCGCCAGCAGCTATGGACTAGCGGACCCCTACAATGAGCAGTTCTTC.

J is TRBJ1-6 and V is TRBV19; tentatively, D is TRBD1 (6 bases). Per the germline V gene, CDR1 is LNHDA and CDR2 is SQIVND (reference sequence). This CDR3 comprises 16 residues. V was cut by 6 bases and J by 5 bases, with 17 bases left in between. CDR3 DNA sequence: TGTGCCAGTAGGGAATATTACAGGGCGGATAATTCACCCCTCCACTTT. Protein: CASREYYRADNSPLHF. Variable domain in full (rest from reference TRBV19 and TRBJ1-6): DGGITQSPKYLFRKEGQNVTLSCEQNLNHDAMYWYRQDPGQGLRLIYYSQIVNDFQKGDIAEGYSVSREKKESFPLTVTSAQKNPTAFYLCASREYYRADNSPLHFGNGTRLTVT.

This chain connects TRBV29-1 to TRBJ2-7; D might be TRBD1 (6 bases). The germline V and J ends were trimmed by 1 base and 2 bases, with 18 bases remaining between them. Germline CDR1 and CDR2: SQVTM and ANQGSEA. CDR3 length equals 16 residues. The CDR3, as DNA: TGCAGCGTTGAAGGCTTAGAATTACAGGGCCCCTACGAGCAGTACTTC. Translation gives CSVEGLELQGPYEQYF.

This chain uses TRBV2 with TRBJ2-7, with D perhaps TRBD2 (6 bases). Trimming pared 5 bases from V and 7 bases from J, leaving 12 bases between. Germline values: CDR1 SNHLY, CDR2 FYNNEI. This CDR3 is 12 amino acids long. For the CDR3, the DNA is TGTGCCAGCAGTATGCTAGCGCGAGAGCAGTACTTC. This translates into CASSMLAREQYF.

The chain links TRBV11-2 to TRBJ1-2; perhaps TRBD1 as D (6 bases). CDR1 SGHAT and CDR2 FQNNGV come from the germline V gene. The germline V and J ends were trimmed by 5 bases and 3 bases, with 16 bases remaining between them. This CDR3 region has 15 residues. The CDR3 DNA reads as TGTGCCAGCAGCCCTAACAGGGCTGAGTACTATGGCTACACCTTC. It specifies CASSPNRAEYYGYTF.

The chain recombines TRBV18 with TRBJ1-1; D gene unclear. Germline CDR1 KGHSH, CDR2 LQKENI. The CDR3 is 13 amino acids. V was shortened by 0 bases and J by 8 bases, with 10 bases between the two germline ends. The CDR3 sequence is CASSPPSRMEAFF. The CDR3 DNA reads TGTGCCAGCTCACCACCGAGTAGAATGGAAGCTTTCTTT.

V gene TRBV10-3 combines with J gene TRBJ2-7; D not certain. Germline CDR1 reads ENHRY; CDR2 reads SYGVKD. CDR3 size: 16 residues. The V end was cut by 2 bases, the J end by 0 bases, with 14 bases between. DNA of the CDR3: TGTGCCATCAGTGAGACCCGCCGCCCGAGCTCCTACGAGCAGTACTTC. It encodes CAISETRRPSSYEQYF.

As for this clone: The sample holds other DNA sequences that translate to the same CDR3. The V gene is TRBV5-1, the J gene TRBJ2-5; 12 positions match TRBD2. J gave up 5 bases and V 5 bases, and 16 bases lay outside the gene matches. The CDR3 is 18 residues long. From germline, CDR1 is SGHRS and CDR2 YFSETQ. CDR3 nucleotides: TGCGCCAGCAGTTGGTCTAGCGGGAGGGGTCCGGGGTCGGAGACCCAGTACTTC. This translates into CASSWSSGRGPGSETQYF.

The V call is TRBV5-8, the J call TRBJ2-1; D is unresolved. The length of the CDR3 is 15 residues. Deletions cut 0 bases from V and 0 bases from J, with 7 bases between. The V gene's germline CDR1 is SGHTS and CDR2 YDEGEE. CDR3 DNA sequence: TGTGCCAGCAGCTTGGACAAAAGCTCCTACAATGAGCAGTTCTTC. As protein: CASSLDKSSYNEQFF.

The CDR3 loop reads CASGGLAGASAYEQYF. For the CDR3, the DNA is TGCGCCAGCGGGGGACTAGCGGGAGCCTCTGCGTACGAGCAGTACTTC. The V and J genes are TRBV5-1 and TRBJ2-7; 14 nucleotides line up with TRBD2. The CDR3 sequence is 16 residues long. Germline-derived CDR1 and CDR2 are SGHRS and YFSETQ. The V segment lost 7 bases and the J segment 4 bases; nucleotides outside the gene matches: 10.

The rearrangement uses TRBV7-9 and TRBJ2-3; TRBD2 is a possible D gene (5 bases). With 3 bases removed from V and 0 bases from J, the gap between germline ends came to 13 bases. The CDR3 runs 16 residues. CDR1 is SEHNR, CDR2 FQNEAQ, per germline (reference sequence). As DNA, the CDR3 is TGTGCCAGCAGCTTGGGTAGGAGGCCAAGCACAGATACGCAGTATTTT. It encodes CASSLGRRPSTDTQYF.

CDR3 nucleotide sequence: TGCAGCGTTCGGCTCAACCAGGGGAACACTGAAGCTTTCTTT. Protein sequence: CSVRLNQGNTEAFF. The rearrangement uses TRBV29-1 and TRBJ1-1; D perhaps matches TRBD1 (5 bases). The germline V gene has CDR1 SQVTM and CDR2 ANQGSEA. This CDR3 spans 14 amino acids. The ends were cut back, 5 bases at V and 1 base at J, with 14 bases in the middle.

J is TRBJ1-2 and V is TRBV5-1, with D possibly being TRBD1 (5 bases). V was clipped by 2 bases and J by 0 bases, with 8 bases between them. In germline, CDR1 is SGHRS, CDR2 YFSETQ. The CDR3 length is 14 residues. CDR3 amino acids: CASSFQGTNYGYTF. CDR3 DNA: TGCGCCAGCAGCTTTCAGGGTACTAACTATGGCTACACCTTC.